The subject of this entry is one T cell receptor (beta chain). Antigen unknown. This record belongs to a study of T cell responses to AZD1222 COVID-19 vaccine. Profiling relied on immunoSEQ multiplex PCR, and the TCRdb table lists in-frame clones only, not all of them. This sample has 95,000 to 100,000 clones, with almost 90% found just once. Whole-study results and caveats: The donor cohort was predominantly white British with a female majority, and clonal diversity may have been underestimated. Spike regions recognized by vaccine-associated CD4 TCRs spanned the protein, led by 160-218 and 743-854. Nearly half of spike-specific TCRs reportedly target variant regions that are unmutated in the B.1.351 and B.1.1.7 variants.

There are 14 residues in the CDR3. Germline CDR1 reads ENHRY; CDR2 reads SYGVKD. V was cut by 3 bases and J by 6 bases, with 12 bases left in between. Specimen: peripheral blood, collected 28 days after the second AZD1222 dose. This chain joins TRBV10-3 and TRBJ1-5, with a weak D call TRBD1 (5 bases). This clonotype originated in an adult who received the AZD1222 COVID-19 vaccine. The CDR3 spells CAISEGVSGQPQHF. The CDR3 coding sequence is TGTGCCATCAGTGAAGGGGTCTCTGGTCAGCCCCAGCATTTT.